The table lists the clone carrying this T cell receptor (beta chain) with a few counts. The antigen remains unidentified. This entry comes from a study of beta chain features in type 1 diabetes. Sequenced material consisted of expressed TCRB transcripts (all of the isolated RNA was reverse transcribed). The method was immunoSEQ multiplex PCR; TCRdb's version includes in-frame clones alone and lacks a portion of them. The profile shows 600,000 or so clones, around 12% of them singletons. CDR3 length: 13 residues. Trimming took off 7 bases at V and 7 bases at J, with 17 bases between the two ends. Germline V gives CDR1 SQVTM, CDR2 ANQGSEA. Findings of the study overall: Shortening of TCRB CDR3s, moderate but significant, appeared in all four CD4+ subsets of Type 1 diabetes patients.

The J gene is TRBJ2-1, the V gene TRBV29-1; D is unclear. This receptor was obtained from a man aged 30 to 45 with type 1 diabetes. Sequencing was performed on naive CD4+ T cells from blood. CDR3 nucleotide sequence: TGCAGCGGAAGATACTTGTCTGGGAATGAGCAGTTCTTC. Residues: CSGRYLSGNEQFF.